This TCR beta chain came from a study of OX40 agonist ivuxolimab in advanced cancers. Study-wide context: Averaging roughly 60 years in age, with a range of roughly 20 to 79, the cohort was around 85% male.

TCRdb's copy holds only in-frame clones and misses some; the assay was immunoSEQ multiplex PCR. In the table there are 130,000 or so clones, around 93% of which are singletons. From germline, CDR1 is SGDLS and CDR2 YYNGEE. The CDR3 loop spans 12 amino acids. Trimming took 0 bases from V and 11 from J, leaving 10 bases between them. The chain combines TRBV9 with TRBJ2-3; a weak D match, TRBD2 (5 bases). Specimen: CD4+ or CD8+ T cells sorted from blood, collected in a trial of the OX40 agonist ivuxolimab. This clonotype originated in an adult with an advanced solid tumor such as melanoma, head and neck, liver or kidney cancer. This CDR3 is CASSVASGGQYF. CDR3 nucleotides: TGTGCCAGCAGCGTAGCCAGCGGCGGGCAGTATTTT.